The rows below give T cell receptor beta chains drawn from one sample of a study of shared clonotypes between healthy human individuals. TCRdb's table, derived via immunoSEQ multiplex PCR, lists solely in-frame clones and lacks some. The sample comprises a few million clones, 90% to 95% of which are singletons, and 0.39% rests with the top ten. Sequencing was performed on naive CD4+ T cells from PBMCs. These receptors were collected from a man aged 18 to 30 in good health. Some clones in this sample may be carry-over from other donors' samples. The CDR3 runs from the conserved cysteine through the conserved F or W. D genes are given only for firm matches. Not all rows give a size; the values are once, few, many and, for expanded clones, a class.

CASSPSGRDYEQYF | TGTGCCAGCAGTCCTAGCGGGAGGGACTACGAGCAGTACTTC | . | TRBJ2-7 | TRBD2 | TRBV27
CASSPGQGANEQFF | TGTGCCAGCTCACCAGGGCAGGGGGCGAATGAGCAGTTCTTC | . | TRBJ2-1 | TRBD1 | TRBV18
CASSQQGRDSPLHF | TGTGCCAGCAGTCAACAGGGGAGGGATTCACCCCTCCACTTT | . | TRBJ1-6 | TRBD1 | TRBV13
CAISDRGTGADTGELFF | TGTGCCATCAGTGATAGGGGGACAGGGGCGGACACCGGGGAGCTGTTTTTT | . | TRBJ2-2 | TRBD1 | TRBV10-3
CASSLPLVAGQETQYF | TGTGCCAGCAGTCTCCCCTTGGTAGCGGGGCAAGAGACCCAGTACTTC | . | TRBJ2-5 | TRBD2 | TRBV28
CASSNWEQGNYGYTF | TGTGCCAGCAGCAATTGGGAACAGGGGAACTATGGCTACACCTTC | . | TRBJ1-2 | TRBD1 | TRBV9
CASRGQGATGELFF | TGTGCCAGCAGAGGACAGGGGGCCACCGGGGAGCTGTTTTTT | once | TRBJ2-2 | TRBD1 | TRBV6-1
CASRRQGITDTQYF | TGTGCCAGCAGAAGACAGGGTATTACAGATACGCAGTATTTT | . | TRBJ2-3 | TRBD1 | TRBV6-5
CASSIGQGAGQPQHF | TGTGCCAGCAGCATTGGACAGGGGGCAGGGCAGCCCCAGCATTTT | . | TRBJ1-5 | TRBD1 | TRBV6-1
CASSLHRVHEQFF | TGTGCCAGCAGCTTGCACAGGGTCCATGAGCAGTTCTTC | once | TRBJ2-1 | . | TRBV7-8
CAGQGRLLTDTQYF | TGTGCCGGACAAGGGAGACTACTCACAGATACGCAGTATTTT | . | TRBJ2-3 | . | TRBV7-9
CASSGTTLNQPQHF | TGTGCCAGCAGCGGTACTACCCTAAATCAGCCCCAGCATTTT | . | TRBJ1-5 | . | TRBV28
CASSFQAGGGQPQHF | TGTGCCAGCAGCTTCCAGGCAGGGGGCGGTCAGCCCCAGCATTTT | few | TRBJ1-5 | TRBD1 | TRBV5-5
CASSPTGGSWGDTQYF | TGTGCCAGCAGCCCAACGGGAGGGAGTTGGGGAGATACGCAGTATTTT | . | TRBJ2-3 | TRBD2 | TRBV7-2
CSVRGAYWTQGNIQYF | TGCAGCGTCCGGGGGGCGTATTGGACCCAAGGGAACATTCAGTACTTC | . | TRBJ2-4 | . | TRBV29-1
CASGQGNEQFF | TGTGCCAGCGGGCAGGGCAATGAGCAGTTCTTC | . | TRBJ2-1 | . | TRBV11-3
CASSVSANTEAFF | TGTGCCAGCAGTGTTTCGGCGAACACTGAAGCTTTCTTT | . | TRBJ1-1 | . | TRBV2
CASSVTVNTEAFF | TGTGCCAGCTCAGTTACAGTGAACACTGAAGCTTTCTTT | . | TRBJ1-1 | . | TRBV18
CASSLAFSQGSGELFF | TGTGCCAGCAGCTTGGCCTTCTCCCAGGGAAGCGGGGAGCTGTTTTTT | . | TRBJ2-2 | . | TRBV5-4
CATPVGDEAFF | TGCGCCACCCCCGTGGGGGATGAAGCTTTCTTT | once | TRBJ1-1 | . | TRBV5-1